The present TCR beta chain was sequenced within a study of shared clonotypes between healthy human individuals. Per the germline V gene, CDR1 is GTSNPN and CDR2 is SVGIG (reference sequence). The CDR3 has 12 residues. V lost 5 bases and J 5 bases, leaving 12 bases between the germline ends. TCRdb's copy holds only in-frame clones and misses some; the assay was immunoSEQ multiplex PCR. The table shows approximately 2,000,000 clones, with around 92% occurring only once. This TCR derives from a man between 18 and 29 years old in good health. Some clones in this sample may be carry-over from other donors' samples. The sample consisted of naive CD4+ T cells from PBMCs. As for subset: CD45RA+ positively selected. This sequence joins TRBV30 and TRBJ2-5, with D possibly being TRBD1 (5 bases). The CDR3 DNA reads TGTGCCTGGGTTTCCAGGGTGGAGACCCAGTACTTC. Amino acid sequence: CAWVSRVETQYF.